Included here is one T cell receptor beta chain sequence, with context. TCRdb called the RT-PCR reads again in MiXCR, with one record for every CDR3 protein. The sample comprises hundreds of thousands of distinct CDR3 sequences, approximately 15% of which are singletons, and 3% to 4.5% rests with the top ten. Between the trimmed V and J ends, which lost 4 bases and 0 bases, there was a span of 13 bases. Germline V gene lookup returns CDR1 SEHNR and CDR2 FQNEAQ (reference sequence). CDR3 length: 16 residues. This receptor was identified in a female donor in good health, serving as a healthy control. J is TRBJ1-3 and V is TRBV7-9; TRBD1 might be the D (5 bases). Sequenced material: memory CD4+ T cells from blood. The CDR3 DNA reads TGTGCCAGCAGCTCCTCCGGGACCTACTCTGGAAACACCATATATTTT. Translation gives CASSSSGTYSGNTIYF.